The source of this T cell receptor beta chain is a study of T cells after posttransplantation cyclophosphamide. Findings and limits, study-wide: Recipient CMV seropositivity and CMV reactivation strongly tracked TRB clonality.

Regarding this clone: What it binds is not known.

The data were produced by immunoSEQ multiplex PCR, yet TCRdb's version contains in-frame clones alone and is incomplete. The sample holds about 15,000 clones; approximately 84% are singletons and the top ten take about 5%. Sampled 1 year posttransplant, controls received myeloablative marrow transplants, methotrexate and a calcineurin inhibitor. Germline-derived CDR1 and CDR2 are MNHNS and SASEGT. The CDR3 spans 13 residues. V was clipped by 7 bases and J by 4 bases, with 13 bases between them. This receptor was identified in a male patient between 18 and 35 years old who received an allogeneic stem cell transplant from a related donor, was CMV-positive, and had no GVHD. Some T cells may be supplied by the graft donor. The sample in question was PBMCs, obtained roughly 57 weeks after allogeneic stem cell transplant with calcineurin inhibitor and methotrexate. V gene TRBV6-1 combines with J gene TRBJ1-1; D perhaps matches TRBD1 (6 bases). The CDR3 coding sequence is TGTGCCAGCATTATCAGGGGCGGCACTGAAGCTTTCTTT. This gives the protein CASIIRGGTEAFF.